This entry describes one T cell receptor (beta chain). This sample was taken from a study of blood T cell repertoires in COVID-19. Study-wide background: There were acute and convalescent COVID-19 samples, and they came from the United States, Italy and Spain. T cells, B-cell-depleted T cells, or PBMCs supplied cDNA or gDNA.

Original handling: Counts of nucleated cells, estimated from reference gene primer amplification, were obtained. Generated by immunoSEQ multiplex PCR, the TCRdb table keeps only in-frame clones and is missing some. The V and J calls and the clone size are those of that table, but D and trimming were determined from the DNA. The sample consists of over 200,000 clones, roughly 86% of them appearing once. Trimming took 0 bases from V and 4 from J, leaving 9 bases between them. This CDR3 has 14 residues. CDR1 LGHNA and CDR2 YSLEER come from the germline V gene. The TCR originated in a woman aged 55-69 years with acute or convalescent COVID-19. Sequencing was performed on peripheral blood. The chain joins TRBV4-3 to TRBJ1-2, with D uncertain. This CDR3 reads CASSQDRGSYGYTF. In nucleotides, the CDR3 is TGCGCCAGCAGCCAAGATCGAGGGAGCTATGGCTACACCTTC.